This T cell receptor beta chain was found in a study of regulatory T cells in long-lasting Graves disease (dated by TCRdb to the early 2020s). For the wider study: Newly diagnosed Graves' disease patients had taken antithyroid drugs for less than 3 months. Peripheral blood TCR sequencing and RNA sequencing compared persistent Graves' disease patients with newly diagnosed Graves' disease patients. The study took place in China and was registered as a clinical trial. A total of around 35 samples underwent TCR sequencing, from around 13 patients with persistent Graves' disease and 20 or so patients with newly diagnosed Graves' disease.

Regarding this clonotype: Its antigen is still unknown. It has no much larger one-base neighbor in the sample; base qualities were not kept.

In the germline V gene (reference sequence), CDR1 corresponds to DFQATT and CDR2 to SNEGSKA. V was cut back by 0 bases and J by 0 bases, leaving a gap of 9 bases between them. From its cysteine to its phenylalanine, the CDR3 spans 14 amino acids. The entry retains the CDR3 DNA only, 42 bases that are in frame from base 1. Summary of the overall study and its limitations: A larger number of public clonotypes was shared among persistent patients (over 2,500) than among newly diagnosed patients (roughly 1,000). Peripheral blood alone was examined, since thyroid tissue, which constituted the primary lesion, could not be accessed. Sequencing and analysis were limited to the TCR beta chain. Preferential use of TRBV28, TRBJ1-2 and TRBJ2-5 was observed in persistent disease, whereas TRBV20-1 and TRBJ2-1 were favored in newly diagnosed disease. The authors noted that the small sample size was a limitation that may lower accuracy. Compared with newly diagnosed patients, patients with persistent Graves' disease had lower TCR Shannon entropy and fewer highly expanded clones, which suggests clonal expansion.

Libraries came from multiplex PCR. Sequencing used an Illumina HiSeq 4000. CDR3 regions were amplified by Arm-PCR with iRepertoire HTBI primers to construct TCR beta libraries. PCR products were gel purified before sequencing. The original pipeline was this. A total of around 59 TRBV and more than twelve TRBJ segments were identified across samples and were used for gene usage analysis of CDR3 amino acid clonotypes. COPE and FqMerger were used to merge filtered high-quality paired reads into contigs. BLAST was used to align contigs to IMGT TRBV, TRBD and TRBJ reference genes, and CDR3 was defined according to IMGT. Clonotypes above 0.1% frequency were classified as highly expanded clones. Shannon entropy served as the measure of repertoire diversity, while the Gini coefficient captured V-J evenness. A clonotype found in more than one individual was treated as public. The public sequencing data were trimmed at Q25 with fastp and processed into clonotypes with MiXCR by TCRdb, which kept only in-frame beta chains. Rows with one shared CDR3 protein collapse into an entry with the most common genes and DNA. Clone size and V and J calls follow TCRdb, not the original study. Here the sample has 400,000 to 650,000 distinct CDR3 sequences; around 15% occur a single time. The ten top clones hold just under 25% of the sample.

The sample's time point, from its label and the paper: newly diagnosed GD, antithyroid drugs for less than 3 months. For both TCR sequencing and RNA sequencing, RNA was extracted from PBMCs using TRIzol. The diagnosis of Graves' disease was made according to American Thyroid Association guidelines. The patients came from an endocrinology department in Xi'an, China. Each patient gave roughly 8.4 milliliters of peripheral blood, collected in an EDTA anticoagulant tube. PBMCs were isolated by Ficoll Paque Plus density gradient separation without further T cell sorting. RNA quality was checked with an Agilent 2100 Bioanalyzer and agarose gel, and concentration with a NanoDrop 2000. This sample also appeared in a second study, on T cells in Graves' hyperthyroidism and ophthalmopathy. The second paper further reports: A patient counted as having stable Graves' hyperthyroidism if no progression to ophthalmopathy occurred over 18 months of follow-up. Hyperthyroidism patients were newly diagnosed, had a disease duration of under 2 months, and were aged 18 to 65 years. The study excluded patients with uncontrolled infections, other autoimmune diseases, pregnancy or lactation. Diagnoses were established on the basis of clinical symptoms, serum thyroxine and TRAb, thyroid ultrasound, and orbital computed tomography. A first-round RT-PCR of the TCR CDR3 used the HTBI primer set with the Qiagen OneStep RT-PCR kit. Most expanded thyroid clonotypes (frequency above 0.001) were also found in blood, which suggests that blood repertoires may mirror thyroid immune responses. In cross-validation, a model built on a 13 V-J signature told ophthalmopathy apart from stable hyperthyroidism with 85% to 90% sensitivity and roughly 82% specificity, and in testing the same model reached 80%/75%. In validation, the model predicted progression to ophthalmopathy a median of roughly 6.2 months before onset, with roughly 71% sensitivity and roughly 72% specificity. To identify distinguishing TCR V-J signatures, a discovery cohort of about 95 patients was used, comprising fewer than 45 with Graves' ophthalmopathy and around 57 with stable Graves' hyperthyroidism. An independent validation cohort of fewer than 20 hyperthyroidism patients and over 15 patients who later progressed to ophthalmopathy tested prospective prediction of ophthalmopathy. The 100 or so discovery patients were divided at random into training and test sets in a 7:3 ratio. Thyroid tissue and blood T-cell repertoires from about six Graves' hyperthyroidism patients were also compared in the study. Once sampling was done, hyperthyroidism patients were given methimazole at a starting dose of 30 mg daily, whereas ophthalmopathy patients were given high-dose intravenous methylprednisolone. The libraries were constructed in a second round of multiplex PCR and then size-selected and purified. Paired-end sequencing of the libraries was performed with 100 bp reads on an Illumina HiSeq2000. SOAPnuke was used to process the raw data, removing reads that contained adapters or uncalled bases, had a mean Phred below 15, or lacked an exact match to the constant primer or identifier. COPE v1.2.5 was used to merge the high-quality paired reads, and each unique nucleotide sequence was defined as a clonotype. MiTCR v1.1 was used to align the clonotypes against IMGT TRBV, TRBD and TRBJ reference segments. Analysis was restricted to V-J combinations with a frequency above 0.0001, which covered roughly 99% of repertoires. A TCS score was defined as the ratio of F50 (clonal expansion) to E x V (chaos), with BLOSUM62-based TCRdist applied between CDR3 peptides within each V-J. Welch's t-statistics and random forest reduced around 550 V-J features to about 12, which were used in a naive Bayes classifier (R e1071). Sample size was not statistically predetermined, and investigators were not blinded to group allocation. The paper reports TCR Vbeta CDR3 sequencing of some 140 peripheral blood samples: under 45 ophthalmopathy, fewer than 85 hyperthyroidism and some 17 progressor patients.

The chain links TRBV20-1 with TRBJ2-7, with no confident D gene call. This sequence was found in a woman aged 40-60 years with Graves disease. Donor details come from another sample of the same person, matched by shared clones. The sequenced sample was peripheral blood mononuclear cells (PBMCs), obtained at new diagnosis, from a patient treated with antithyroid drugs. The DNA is TGCAGTGCTAGAGAATTGTCTAACTCCTACGAGCAGTACTTC. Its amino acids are CSARELSNSYEQYF.